A selection of T cell receptor beta chains follows, all from one sample in a study of pediatric ulcerative colitis. Clones were read by immunoSEQ multiplex PCR, and TCRdb kept only the in-frame ones, dropping some. Of about 16,000 clones listed, roughly 80% are singletons. The source material was gut tissue. All receptors derive from a boy aged 5-17 years with moderate ulcerative colitis. The CDR3 runs from the conserved cysteine through the conserved F or W. The D gene is left open where the match is weak. The size of a clone is reported for some rows only, either as once, few or many, or as a class for expanded clones.

>.|TRBJ2-4|.|TRBV7-2
CASSFWVAKNIQYF
TGTGCCAGCAGCTTCTGGGTAGCCAAAAACATTCAGTACTTC
>.|TRBJ1-2|.|TRBV19
CASSALERYGYTF
TGTGCCAGTAGCGCCCTTGAGCGCTATGGCTACACCTTC
>.|TRBJ1-1|.|TRBV7-2
CASSLLPGLDTEAFF
TGTGCCAGCAGCTTACTACCGGGACTGGACACTGAAGCTTTCTTT
>TRBD1|TRBJ1-6|.|TRBV4-1
CASSQADRENSPLHF
TGCGCCAGCAGCCAAGCGGACAGGGAGAATTCACCCCTCCACTTT
>TRBD2|TRBJ2-5|.|TRBV4-2
CASSQASGISQETQYF
TGTGCCAGCAGCCAAGCTAGCGGGATATCACAAGAGACCCAGTACTTC
>.|TRBJ1-1|.|TRBV6-1
CASSDGENTEAFF
TGTGCCAGCAGTGACGGCGAGAACACTGAAGCTTTCTTT
>.|TRBJ1-1|few|TRBV7-6
CASSLTPQGLGNTEAFF
TGTGCCAGCAGCCTGACACCTCAGGGTTTGGGGAACACTGAAGCTTTCTTT
>TRBD2|TRBJ2-3|.|TRBV4-2
CASSQERGGPDTQYF
TGTGCCAGCAGCCAAGAGCGGGGGGGCCCAGATACGCAGTATTTT
>.|TRBJ1-1|.|TRBV10-2
CASSDPIRGTEAFF
TGCGCCAGCAGTGACCCGATTAGGGGCACTGAAGCTTTCTTT
>.|TRBJ2-7|.|TRBV5-1
CASSRQTSSYEQYF
TGCGCCAGCAGCCGGCAGACCAGCTCCTACGAGCAGTACTTC
>TRBD1|TRBJ2-2|.|TRBV29-1
CSVPGTGSTGELFF
TGCAGCGTGCCCGGGACAGGGAGCACCGGGGAGCTGTTTTTT
>.|TRBJ2-7|.|TRBV18
CASSQGLIFYEQYF
TGTGCCAGCTCACAGGGACTTATATTCTACGAGCAGTACTTC
>.|TRBJ2-3|.|TRBV6-1
CASSLIGQGTDTQYF
TGTGCCAGCAGTCTAATCGGGCAGGGGACAGATACGCAGTATTTT
>.|TRBJ1-1|.|TRBV5-6
CASSYNTANTEAFF
TGTGCCAGCAGCTACAACACAGCGAACACTGAAGCTTTCTTT
>TRBD1|TRBJ2-5|once|TRBV25-1
CASQTGGVETQYF
TGTGCCAGCCAAACAGGGGGCGTTGAGACCCAGTACTTC
>.|TRBJ1-5|.|TRBV19
CASSIRENQPQHF
TGTGCCAGTAGTATTCGGGAGAATCAGCCCCAGCATTTT
>TRBD2|TRBJ2-4|.|TRBV2
CASTPAGGPEHIQYF
TGTGCCAGCACCCCAGCGGGAGGTCCGGAGCACATTCAGTACTTC
>TRBD1|TRBJ2-6|once|TRBV2
CATGTGDSGANVLTF
TGTGCCACCGGGACAGGGGACTCTGGGGCCAACGTCCTGACTTTC
>.|TRBJ2-1|.|TRBV19
CASMRPFYNEQFF
TGTGCCAGTATGAGACCCTTCTACAATGAGCAGTTCTTC
>TRBD1|TRBJ2-6|few|TRBV25-1
CASEGQGQKASGANVLTF
TGTGCCAGTGAAGGACAGGGACAAAAAGCTTCTGGGGCCAACGTCCTGACTTTC
>.|TRBJ1-1|.|TRBV30
CAWSVRSLEAFF
TGTGCCTGGAGTGTACGGTCCCTTGAAGCTTTCTTT
>.|TRBJ1-1|few|TRBV10-3
CAISRGLLANTEAFF
TGTGCCATCAGTAGAGGGTTGTTGGCGAACACTGAAGCTTTCTTT
>.|TRBJ1-1|once|TRBV5-6
CASSAQNTEAFF
TGTGCCAGCAGCGCACAGAACACTGAAGCTTTCTTT
>TRBD1|TRBJ1-5|.|TRBV4-3
CASSQDPGQGGQPQHF
TGCGCCAGCAGCCAAGATCCGGGACAGGGGGGGCAGCCCCAGCATTTT
>TRBD1|TRBJ2-5|.|TRBV27
CASSLRDRQETQYF
TGTGCCAGCAGTCTCCGGGACAGACAAGAGACCCAGTACTTC
>.|TRBJ1-5|.|TRBV25-1
CASSGSWGAQHF
TGTGCCAGCAGTGGCTCGTGGGGAGCCCAGCATTTT
>TRBD1|TRBJ2-2|.|TRBV7-9
CASSPGQGHTGELFF
TGTGCCAGCAGTCCCGGACAGGGCCACACCGGGGAGCTGTTTTTT